The source of this TCR beta chain is a study of cytomegalovirus exposure and HLA in healthy donors. This clone was counted a few times. What it binds is not known. V shed 2 bases and J shed 3 bases, with 4 bases lying between them. The V gene's germline CDR1 is MNHNY and CDR2 SVGAGI (reference sequence). This CDR3 region has 13 residues. Overall study results and limits: A link between a missense DCLRE1C variant and TCR beta V- and J-gene trimming emerged from a later analysis. Common viral pathogens (according to a later analysis) appeared linked to several of the most significant clusters.

The PCR employed 60 Vbeta primers together with 13 Jbeta primers. The table came from immunoSEQ multiplex PCR; TCRdb's copy has only in-frame clones and leaves some out. This sample has 95,000 to 150,000 clones; over 9.5% occur once, and the top ten carry about 4.6%. The receptor was isolated from a woman under 30 in good health and CMV-seropositive. The J gene is TRBJ2-2, the V gene TRBV6-6; unclear D gene. Sequences were obtained from PBMCs. Here the CDR3 DNA reads TGTGCCAGCAGTTACCGGGACACCGGGGAGCTGTTTTTT. Protein product: CASSYRDTGELFF.